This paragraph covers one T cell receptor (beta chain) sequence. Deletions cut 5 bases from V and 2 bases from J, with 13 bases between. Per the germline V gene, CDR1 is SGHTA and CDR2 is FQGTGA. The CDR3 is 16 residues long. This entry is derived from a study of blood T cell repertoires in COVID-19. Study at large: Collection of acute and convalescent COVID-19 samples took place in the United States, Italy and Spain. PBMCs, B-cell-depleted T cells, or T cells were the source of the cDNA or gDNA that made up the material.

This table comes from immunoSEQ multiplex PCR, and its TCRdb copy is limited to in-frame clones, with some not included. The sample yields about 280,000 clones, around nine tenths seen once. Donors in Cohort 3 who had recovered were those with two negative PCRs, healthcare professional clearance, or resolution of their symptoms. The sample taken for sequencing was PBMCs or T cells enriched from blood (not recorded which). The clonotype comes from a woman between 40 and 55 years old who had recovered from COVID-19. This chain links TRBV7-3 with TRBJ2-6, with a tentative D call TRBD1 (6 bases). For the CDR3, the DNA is TGTGCCAGCAGCCGGACCGGGACACCTGGGGCCAACGTCCTGACTTTC. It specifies CASSRTGTPGANVLTF.